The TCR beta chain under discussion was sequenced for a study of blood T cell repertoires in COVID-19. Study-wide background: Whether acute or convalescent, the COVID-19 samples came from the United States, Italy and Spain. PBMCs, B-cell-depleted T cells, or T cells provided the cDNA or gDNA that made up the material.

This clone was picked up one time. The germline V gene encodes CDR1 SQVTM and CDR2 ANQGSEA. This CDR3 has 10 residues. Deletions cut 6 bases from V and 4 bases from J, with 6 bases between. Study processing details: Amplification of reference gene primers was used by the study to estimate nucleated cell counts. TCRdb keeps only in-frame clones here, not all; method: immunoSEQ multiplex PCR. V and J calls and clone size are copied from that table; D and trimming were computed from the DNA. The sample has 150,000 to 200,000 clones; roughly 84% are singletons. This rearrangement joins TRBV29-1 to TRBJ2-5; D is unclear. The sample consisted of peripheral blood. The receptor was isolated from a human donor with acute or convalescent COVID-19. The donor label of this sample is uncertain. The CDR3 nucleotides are TGCAGCGTCGGTATAGAGACCCAGTACTTC. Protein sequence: CSVGIETQYF.